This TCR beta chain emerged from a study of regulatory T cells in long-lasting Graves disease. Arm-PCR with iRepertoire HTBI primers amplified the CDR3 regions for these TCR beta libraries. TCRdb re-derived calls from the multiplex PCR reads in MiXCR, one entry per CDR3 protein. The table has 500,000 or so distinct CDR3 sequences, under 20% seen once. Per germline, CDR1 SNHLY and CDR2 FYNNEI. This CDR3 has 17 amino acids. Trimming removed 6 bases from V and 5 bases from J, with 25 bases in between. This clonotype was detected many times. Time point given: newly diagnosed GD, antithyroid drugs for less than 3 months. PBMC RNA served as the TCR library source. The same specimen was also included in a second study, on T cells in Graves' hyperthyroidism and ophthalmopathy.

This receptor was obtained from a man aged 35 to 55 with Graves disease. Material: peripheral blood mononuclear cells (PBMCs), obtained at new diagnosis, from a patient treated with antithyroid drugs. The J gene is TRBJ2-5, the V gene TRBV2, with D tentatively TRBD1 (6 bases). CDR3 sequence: CASRETQVQGPGETQYF. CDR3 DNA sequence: TGTGCCAGCAGGGAGACCCAAGTACAGGGTCCGGGGGAGACCCAGTACTTC.